This T cell receptor (beta chain) was sequenced for a study of CD8+CD57+ T cells in acquired aplastic anemia. This clonotype appeared many times. Looked up from germline, CDR1 is MNHNS and CDR2 is SASEGT. The CDR3 spans 12 residues. Trimming removed 6 bases at V and 8 bases at J, with 10 bases between. CD8+CD57+ cell expansion, shown by flow cytometry, had occurred in the patients selected for sequencing. The TCR beta profiling, which covered VDJ combination and CDR3 sequence, was carried out using genomic DNA as the template. TCRdb re-called the reads with MiXCR, one entry per CDR3 protein. The data contain around 250,000 distinct CDR3 sequences, approximately 86% of them seen just once; the ten biggest clones take up 35% to 50%.

This chain connects TRBV6-1 to TRBJ1-4; weak D call: TRBD1 (5 bases). The sample taken for sequencing was sorted CD4+, CD8+, or CD8+CD57+ T cells (not recorded which) from PBMCs. This TCR was sampled from a human donor with aplastic anemia. The CDR3 coding sequence is TGTGCCAGCAGCAGGGTAAAAGAAAAACTGTTTTTT. This sequence encodes CASSRVKEKLFF.